This TCR beta chain is drawn from a study of technical replicates of blood from a few donors (dated 2017 in TCRdb). The junction carries 21 bases between V and J, which are trimmed by 5 bases and 11 bases respectively. Including the terminal cysteine and phenylalanine, the CDR3 comprises 13 residues. The sequence is cut down to CDR3 DNA, 39 bases in frame from base 1. Looking up the germline V gene (reference sequence) yields CDR1 GTSNPN and CDR2 SVGIG. Notes on this clone: The specificity of this receptor is unknown. Base quality data are lacking; no much larger clone is found one base away.

The library was generated by the immunoSEQ multiplex PCR assay. TCRdb obtained this table from immuneACCESS and retained in-frame rearrangements with V and J assigned. These tables miss some clones; where compared with another copy, unresolved V genes account for less than half of the shortfall, and the remainder is unexplained. The sample table lists some 83,000 clones, over 85% of them with a count of one. Jointly, the top ten make up about 0.23% of the sample. Recombination connected TRBV30 to TRBJ1-1, with TRBD1 as a weak D call on 5 bases. The specimen was T cells isolated from PBMCs. The TCR comes from a human donor in good health. The sequenced DNA: TGTGCCTGGGGCCCCAACAGCGGGGCGGCGGCTTTCTTT. It translates to CAWGPNSGAAAFF.